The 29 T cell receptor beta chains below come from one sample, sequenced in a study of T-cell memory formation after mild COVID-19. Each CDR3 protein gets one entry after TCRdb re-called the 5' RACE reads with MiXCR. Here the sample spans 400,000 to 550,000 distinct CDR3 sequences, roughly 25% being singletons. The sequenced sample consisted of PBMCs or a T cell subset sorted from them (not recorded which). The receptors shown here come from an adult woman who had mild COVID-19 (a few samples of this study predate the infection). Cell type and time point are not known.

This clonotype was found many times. The CDR3 region is CSARDNEQFF. The CDR3 DNA reads TGCAGCGCCAGGGACAATGAGCAGTTCTTC. This chain connects TRBV20-1 to TRBJ2-1; D is perhaps TRBD1 (5 bases). The CDR3 is 10 amino acids. The germline CDR1 and CDR2 sequences are DFQATT and SNEGSKA (reference sequence).

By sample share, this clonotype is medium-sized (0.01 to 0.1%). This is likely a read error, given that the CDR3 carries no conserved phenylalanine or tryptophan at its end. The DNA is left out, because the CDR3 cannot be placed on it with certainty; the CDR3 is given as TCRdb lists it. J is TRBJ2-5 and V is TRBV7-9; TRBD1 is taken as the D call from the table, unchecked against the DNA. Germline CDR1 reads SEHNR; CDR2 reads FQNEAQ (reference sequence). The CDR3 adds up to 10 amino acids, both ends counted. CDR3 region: CATRPGTGED.

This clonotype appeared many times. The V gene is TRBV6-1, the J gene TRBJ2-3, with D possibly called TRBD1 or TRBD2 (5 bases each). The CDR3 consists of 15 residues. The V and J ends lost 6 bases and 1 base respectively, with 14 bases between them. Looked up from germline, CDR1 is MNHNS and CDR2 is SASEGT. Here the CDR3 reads CASRPPGRRTDTQYF. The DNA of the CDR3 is TGTGCCAGCAGGCCCCCGGGACGTCGCACAGATACGCAGTATTTT.

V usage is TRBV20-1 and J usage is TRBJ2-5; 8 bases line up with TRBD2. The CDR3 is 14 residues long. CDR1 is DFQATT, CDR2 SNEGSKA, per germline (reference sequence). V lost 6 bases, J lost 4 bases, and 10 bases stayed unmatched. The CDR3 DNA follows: TGCAGTGCCGAGCGGGGGAGGCTCTCAGAGACCCAGTACTTC. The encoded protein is CSAERGRLSETQYF.

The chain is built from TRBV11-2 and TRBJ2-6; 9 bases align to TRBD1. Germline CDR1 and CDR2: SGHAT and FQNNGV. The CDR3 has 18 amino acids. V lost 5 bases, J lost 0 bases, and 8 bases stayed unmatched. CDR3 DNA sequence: TGTGCCAGCAGCCCCCTGACAGGGGGAGGCTCTGGGGCCAACGTCCTGACTTTC. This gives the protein CASSPLTGGGSGANVLTF. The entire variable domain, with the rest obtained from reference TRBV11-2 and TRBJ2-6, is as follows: EAGVAQSPRYKIIEKRQSVAFWCNPISGHATLYWYQQILGQGPKLLIQFQNNGVVDDSQLPKDRFSAERLKGVDSTLKIQPAKLEDSAVYLCASSPLTGGGSGANVLTFGAGSRLTVL.

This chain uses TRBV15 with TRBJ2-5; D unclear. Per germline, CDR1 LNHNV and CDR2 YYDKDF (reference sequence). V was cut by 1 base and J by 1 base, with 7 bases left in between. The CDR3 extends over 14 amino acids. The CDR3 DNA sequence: TGTGCCACCAGCAGAGTTGGCAGCCAAGAGACCCAGTACTTC. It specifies CATSRVGSQETQYF.

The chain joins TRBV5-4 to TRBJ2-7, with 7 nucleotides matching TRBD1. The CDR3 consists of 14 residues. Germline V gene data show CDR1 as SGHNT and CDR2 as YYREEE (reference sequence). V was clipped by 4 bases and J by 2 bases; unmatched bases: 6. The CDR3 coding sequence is TGTGCCAGCAGCGAACAGGGGAAAACCTACGAGCAGTACTTC. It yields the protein CASSEQGKTYEQYF.

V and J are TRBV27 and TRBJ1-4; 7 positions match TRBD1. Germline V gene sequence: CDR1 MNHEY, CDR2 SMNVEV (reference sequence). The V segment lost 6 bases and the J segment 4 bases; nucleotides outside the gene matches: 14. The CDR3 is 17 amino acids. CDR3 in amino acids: CASRADRLPQLNEKLFF. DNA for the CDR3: TGTGCCAGCAGAGCGGACAGGCTGCCTCAACTTAATGAAAAACTGTTTTTT.

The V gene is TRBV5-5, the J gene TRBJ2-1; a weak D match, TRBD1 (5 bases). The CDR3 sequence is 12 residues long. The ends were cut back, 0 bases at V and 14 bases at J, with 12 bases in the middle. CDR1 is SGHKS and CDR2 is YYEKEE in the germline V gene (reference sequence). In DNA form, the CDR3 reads TGTGCCAGCAGCTTGGCCAGGGAATTGGAGTTCTTC. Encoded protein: CASSLARELEFF.

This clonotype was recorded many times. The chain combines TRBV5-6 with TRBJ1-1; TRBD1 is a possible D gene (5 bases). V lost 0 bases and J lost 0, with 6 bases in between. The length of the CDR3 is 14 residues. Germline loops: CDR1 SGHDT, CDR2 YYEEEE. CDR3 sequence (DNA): TGTGCCAGCAGCTTGGTGGGGGTGAACACTGAAGCTTTCTTT. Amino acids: CASSLVGVNTEAFF.

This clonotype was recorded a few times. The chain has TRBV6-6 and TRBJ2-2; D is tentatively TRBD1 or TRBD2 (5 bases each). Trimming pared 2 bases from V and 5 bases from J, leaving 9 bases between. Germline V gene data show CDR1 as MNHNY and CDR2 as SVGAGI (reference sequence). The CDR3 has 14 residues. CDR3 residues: CASSYVGETGELFF. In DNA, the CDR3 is TGTGCCAGCAGTTACGTGGGGGAGACCGGGGAGCTGTTTTTT.

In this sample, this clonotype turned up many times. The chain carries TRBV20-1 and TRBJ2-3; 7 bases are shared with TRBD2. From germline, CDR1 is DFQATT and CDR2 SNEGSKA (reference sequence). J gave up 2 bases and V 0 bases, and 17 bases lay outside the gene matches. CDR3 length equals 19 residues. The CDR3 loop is CSARDQLAANPHYTDTQYF. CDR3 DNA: TGCAGTGCTAGAGATCAGCTAGCGGCCAACCCACATTACACAGATACGCAGTATTTT.

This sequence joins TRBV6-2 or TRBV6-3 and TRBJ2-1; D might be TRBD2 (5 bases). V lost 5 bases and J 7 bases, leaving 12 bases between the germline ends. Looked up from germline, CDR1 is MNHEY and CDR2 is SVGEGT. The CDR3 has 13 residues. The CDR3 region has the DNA TGTGCCAGCAGTACGGGCCGAGGGAATGAGCAGTTCTTC. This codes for CASSTGRGNEQFF.

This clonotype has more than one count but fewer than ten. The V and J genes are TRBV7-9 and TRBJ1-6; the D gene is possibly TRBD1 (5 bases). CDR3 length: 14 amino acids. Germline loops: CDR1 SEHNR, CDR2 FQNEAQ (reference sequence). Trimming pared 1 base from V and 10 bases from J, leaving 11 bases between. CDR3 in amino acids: CASSLVQGRSPLHF. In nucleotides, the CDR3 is TGTGCCAGCAGCTTAGTGCAGGGAAGATCACCCCTCCACTTT.

CDR3 loop: CASSEAQPVQAQHF. The CDR3 region has the DNA TGTGCCAGCAGTGAAGCCCAGCCCGTGCAAGCCCAGCATTTT. The chain is built from TRBV6-1 and TRBJ1-5; D is unclear. V was cut by 0 bases and J by 11 bases, with 14 bases left in between. This CDR3 is built from 14 residues. CDR1 MNHNS and CDR2 SASEGT come from the germline V gene.

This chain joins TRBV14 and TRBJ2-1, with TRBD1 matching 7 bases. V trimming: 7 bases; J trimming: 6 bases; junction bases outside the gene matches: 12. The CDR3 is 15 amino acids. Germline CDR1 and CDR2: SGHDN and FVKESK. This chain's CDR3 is CASTEGQSFGNEQFF. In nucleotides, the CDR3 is TGTGCCAGCACCGAGGGACAGAGCTTTGGCAATGAGCAGTTCTTC.

CDR3 loop: CASSLIGLAGPRGANVLTF. CDR3 bases: TGTGCCAGCAGCTTGATCGGACTAGCGGGGCCAAGGGGGGCCAACGTCCTGACTTTC. The V gene is TRBV5-4, the J gene TRBJ2-6; the match to TRBD2 covers 12 bases. The CDR3 has 19 amino acids. The junction had 9 bases not matched to a gene; V was cut back by 1 base and J by 4 bases. CDR1 SGHNT and CDR2 YYREEE come from the germline V gene (reference sequence).

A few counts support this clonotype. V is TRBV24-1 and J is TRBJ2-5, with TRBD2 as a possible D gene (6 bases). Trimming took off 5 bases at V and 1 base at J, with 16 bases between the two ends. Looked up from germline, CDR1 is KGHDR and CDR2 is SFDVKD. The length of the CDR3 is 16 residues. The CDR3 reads CATSAGVGTIQETQYF. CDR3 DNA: TGTGCCACCAGTGCGGGAGTCGGGACGATCCAAGAGACCCAGTACTTC.

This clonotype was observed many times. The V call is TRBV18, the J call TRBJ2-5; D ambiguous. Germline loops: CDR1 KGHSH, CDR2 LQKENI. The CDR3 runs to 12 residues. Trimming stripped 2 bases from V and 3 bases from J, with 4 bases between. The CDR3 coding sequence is TGTGCCAGCTCACCAGGGGAAGAGACCCAGTACTTC. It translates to CASSPGEETQYF.

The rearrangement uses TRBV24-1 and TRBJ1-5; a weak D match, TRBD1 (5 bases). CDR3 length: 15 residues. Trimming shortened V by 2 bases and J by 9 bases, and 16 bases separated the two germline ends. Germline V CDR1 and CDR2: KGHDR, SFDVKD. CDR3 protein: CATSDSTAYQGPQHF. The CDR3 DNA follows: TGTGCCACCAGTGATTCAACAGCATATCAGGGGCCCCAGCATTTT.

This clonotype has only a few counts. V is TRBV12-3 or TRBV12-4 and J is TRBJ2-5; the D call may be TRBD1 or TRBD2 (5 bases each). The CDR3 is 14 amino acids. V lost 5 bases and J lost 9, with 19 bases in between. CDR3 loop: CASSPVGTPEAQYF. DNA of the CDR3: TGTGCCAGCAGTCCCGTCGGGACCCCTGAAGCCCAGTACTTC.

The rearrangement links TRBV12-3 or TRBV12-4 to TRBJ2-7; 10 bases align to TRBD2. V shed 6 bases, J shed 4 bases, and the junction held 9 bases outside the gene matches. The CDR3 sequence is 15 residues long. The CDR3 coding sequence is TGTGCCAGCAGCCACCCCAGCGGGGGGGATTACGAGCAGTACTTC. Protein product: CASSHPSGGDYEQYF.

For the CDR3, the DNA is TGTGCCATCAGTGTCGACAGGGTGGGGCAGCCCCAGCATTTT. Translation: CAISVDRVGQPQHF. The V gene is TRBV10-3, the J gene TRBJ1-5; 7 bases are a match to TRBD1. V trimming: 4 bases; J trimming: 7 bases; junction bases outside the gene matches: 7. Per germline, CDR1 ENHRY and CDR2 SYGVKD. The CDR3 contains 14 residues.

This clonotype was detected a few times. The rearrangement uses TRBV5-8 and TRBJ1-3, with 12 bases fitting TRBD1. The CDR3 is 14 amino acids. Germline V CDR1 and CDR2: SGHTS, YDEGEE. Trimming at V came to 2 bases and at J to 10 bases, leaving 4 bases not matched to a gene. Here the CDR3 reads CASSLPGQGATIYF. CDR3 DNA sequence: TGTGCCAGCAGCTTACCGGGACAGGGGGCGACCATATATTTT.

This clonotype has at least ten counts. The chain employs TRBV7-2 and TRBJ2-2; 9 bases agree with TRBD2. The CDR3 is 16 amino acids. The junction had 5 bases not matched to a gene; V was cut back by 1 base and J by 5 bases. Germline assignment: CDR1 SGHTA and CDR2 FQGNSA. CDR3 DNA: TGTGCCAGCAGCTTAGAACTAGCGGGTTCTACCGGGGAGCTGTTTTTT. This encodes CASSLELAGSTGELFF.

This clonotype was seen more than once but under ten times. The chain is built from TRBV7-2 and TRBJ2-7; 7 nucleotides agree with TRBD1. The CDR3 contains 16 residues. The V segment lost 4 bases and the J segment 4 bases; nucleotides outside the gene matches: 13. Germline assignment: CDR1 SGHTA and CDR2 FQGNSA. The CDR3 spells CASSYRRERGPYEQYF. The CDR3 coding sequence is TGTGCCAGCAGCTACCGAAGAGAAAGGGGGCCTTACGAGCAGTACTTC. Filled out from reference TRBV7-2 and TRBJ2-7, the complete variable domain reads GAGVSQSPSNKVTEKGKDVELRCDPISGHTALYWYRQSLGQGLEFLIYFQGNSAPDKSGLPSDRFSAERTGGSVSTLTIQRTQQEDSAVYLCASSYRRERGPYEQYFGPGTRLTVT.

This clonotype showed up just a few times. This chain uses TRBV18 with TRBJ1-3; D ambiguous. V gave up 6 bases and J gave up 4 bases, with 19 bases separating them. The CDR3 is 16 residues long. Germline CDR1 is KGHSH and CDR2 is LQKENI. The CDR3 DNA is TGTGCCAGCTCTGCGGACCTCACTGCGGGAGGAAACACCATATATTTT. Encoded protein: CASSADLTAGGNTIYF.

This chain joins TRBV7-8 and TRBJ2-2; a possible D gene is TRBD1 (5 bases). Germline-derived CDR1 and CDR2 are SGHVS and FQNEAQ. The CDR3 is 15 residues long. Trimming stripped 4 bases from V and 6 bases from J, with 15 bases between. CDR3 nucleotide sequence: TGTGCCAGCAGCTCAGCCCCAGGGATTTCCGGGGAGCTGTTTTTT. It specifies CASSSAPGISGELFF.

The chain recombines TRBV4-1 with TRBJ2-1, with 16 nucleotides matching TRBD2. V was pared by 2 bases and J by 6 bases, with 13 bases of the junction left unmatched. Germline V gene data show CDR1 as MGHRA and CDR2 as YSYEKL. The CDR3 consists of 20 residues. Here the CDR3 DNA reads TGCGCCAGCAGCCAACCTCCCGGGACTAGCGGGGGGGCACCCACCAATGAGCAGTTCTTC. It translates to CASSQPPGTSGGAPTNEQFF.